This T cell receptor (beta chain) appears in the sequencing data of a study of regulatory T cells in long-lasting Graves disease. The wider study: Prior antithyroid drug treatment in newly diagnosed Graves' patients lasted under 3 months. Study conclusions and caveats: Few sampled subjects may have lowered accuracy.

Many counts were recorded for this clonotype. The antigen is not known. Arm-PCR of CDR3 regions and iRepertoire HTBI primers were used to build TCR beta libraries. One entry per CDR3 protein, called by TCRdb with MiXCR from the multiplex PCR reads. The sample lists roughly 380,000 distinct CDR3 sequences, over 15% seen once, with 25% to 30% in the top ten. The time point: newly diagnosed GD, antithyroid drugs for less than 3 months. The TCR library was prepared using RNA isolated from PBMCs. The data also belong to a second study, concerning T cells in Graves' hyperthyroidism and ophthalmopathy. Per that study: Patients aged 18 to 65 had newly diagnosed hyperthyroidism that had lasted under 2 months.

The material was peripheral blood mononuclear cells (PBMCs), obtained at new diagnosis, from a patient treated with antithyroid drugs. The TCR originated in a man aged 40-55 years with Graves disease.

The CDR3 protein is CSANLPGRISGQYF. CDR3 in DNA: TGCAGTGCAAACCTACCGGGACGGATTTCCGGGCAGTACTTC. The V and J genes are TRBV20-1 and TRBJ2-7; D may be TRBD1 or TRBD2 (5 bases each). Germline assignment: CDR1 DFQATT and CDR2 SNEGSKA (reference sequence). V was clipped by 6 bases and J by 9 bases, with 24 bases between them. The CDR3 covers 14 residues.